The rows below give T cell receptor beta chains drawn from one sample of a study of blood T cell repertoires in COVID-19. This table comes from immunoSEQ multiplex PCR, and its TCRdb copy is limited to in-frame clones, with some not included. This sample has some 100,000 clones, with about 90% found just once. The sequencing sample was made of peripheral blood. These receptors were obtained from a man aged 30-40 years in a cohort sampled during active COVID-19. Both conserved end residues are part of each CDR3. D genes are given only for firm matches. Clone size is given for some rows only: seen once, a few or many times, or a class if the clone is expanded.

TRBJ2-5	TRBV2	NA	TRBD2	TGTGCCAGCACCCCGGGACTAGCGGAAGAGACCCAGTACTTC	CASTPGLAEETQYF
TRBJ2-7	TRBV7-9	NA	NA	TGTGCCAGCAGCCCAGCGGGCACCTACGAGCAGTACTTC	CASSPAGTYEQYF
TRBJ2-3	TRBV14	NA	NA	TGTGCCAGCAGCCAACAGAGCGGACAGTGGGATACGCAGTATTTT	CASSQQSGQWDTQYF
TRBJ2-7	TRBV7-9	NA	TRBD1	TGTGCCAGCAGCTTACCGGGACAGGGTTTTATCGAGCAGTACTTC	CASSLPGQGFIEQYF
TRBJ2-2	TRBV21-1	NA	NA	TGTGCCAGCAGAGGACCCTTGACAGAGCCGAACACCGGGGAGCTGTTTTTT	CASRGPLTEPNTGELFF
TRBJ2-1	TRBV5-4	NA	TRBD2	TGTGCCAGCAGCTTGGGGTCTAGCGGGTCCTACAATGAGCAGTTCTTC	CASSLGSSGSYNEQFF
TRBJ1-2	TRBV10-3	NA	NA	TGTGCCATCAGATCACTACAGGGAGCTGGCTACACCTTC	CAIRSLQGAGYTF
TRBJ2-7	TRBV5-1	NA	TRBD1	TGCGCCAGCAGCGTCAGGGGGAAGTTCGAGCAGTACTTC	CASSVRGKFEQYF
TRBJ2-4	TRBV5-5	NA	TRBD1	TGTGCCAGCAGCCCGGGGACAGGCGCGGCCAAAAACATTCAGTACTTC	CASSPGTGAAKNIQYF
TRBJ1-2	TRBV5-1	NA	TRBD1	TGCGCCAGCAGCTTGGCCTCCACCGGGACAGCTGGCCTCTATGGCTACACCTTC	CASSLASTGTAGLYGYTF
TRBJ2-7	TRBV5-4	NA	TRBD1	TGTGCCAGCAGCTTGCCAGGACAGGGTTCGGCCTACGAGCAGTACTTC	CASSLPGQGSAYEQYF
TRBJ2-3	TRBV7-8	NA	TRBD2	TGTGCCAGCAGCTTAGTTAGCGGGGGATACACAGATACGCAGTATTTT	CASSLVSGGYTDTQYF
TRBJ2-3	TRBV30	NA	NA	TGTGCCTGGAGTTCGGGTGGCTATACAGATACGCAGTATTTT	CAWSSGGYTDTQYF
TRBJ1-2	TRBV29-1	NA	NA	TGCAGCGTTGAAGGTCCGGGAGGCTACACCTTC	CSVEGPGGYTF
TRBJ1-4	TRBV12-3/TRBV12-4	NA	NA	TGTGCCAGCAGTTTAGGCCAGGGACTGTTTTTT	CASSLGQGLFF
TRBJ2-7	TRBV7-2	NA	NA	TGTGCCAGCAGCTTTAGGAGGAGGCAGAGGGTCGACGAGCAGTACTTC	CASSFRRRQRVDEQYF
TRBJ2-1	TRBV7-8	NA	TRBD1	TGTGCCAGCAGCCCAGGACAGGCCTTCAAATCCTACAATGAGCAGTTCTTC	CASSPGQAFKSYNEQFF
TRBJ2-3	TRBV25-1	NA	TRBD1	TGTGCCAGCAGTGAGACAGGGGGTCTTGCAGATACGCAGTATTTT	CASSETGGLADTQYF
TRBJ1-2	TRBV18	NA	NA	TGTGCCAGCTCACCCGCGAACCAGGGCAACTATGGCTACACCTTC	CASSPANQGNYGYTF
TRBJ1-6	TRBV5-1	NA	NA	TGCGCCAGCAGGGGGCTCGAAAATTCACCCCTCCACTTT	CASRGLENSPLHF
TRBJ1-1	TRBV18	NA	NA	TGTGCCAGCTCACCAAGGGGCAACACTGAAGCTTTCTTT	CASSPRGNTEAFF
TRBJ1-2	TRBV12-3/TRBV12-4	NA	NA	TGTGCCAGCAGTCCTAGATACGGAGATGGCTACACCTTC	CASSPRYGDGYTF
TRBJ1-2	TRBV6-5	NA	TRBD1	TGTGCCAGCAGTAGCCGGGACAGGGATGGCTACACCTTC	CASSSRDRDGYTF
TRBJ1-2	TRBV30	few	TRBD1	TGTGCCTGCTTACCCCGGACAGGTTATGTAGGTGGCTACACCTTC	CACLPRTGYVGGYTF
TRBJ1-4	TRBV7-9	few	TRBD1	TGTGCCAGCAGCTCAGCCGGGACAGGGAGCGAAAAACTGTTTTTT	CASSSAGTGSEKLFF
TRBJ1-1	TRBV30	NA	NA	TGTGCCTGGAGTGTCTCCAGGAACACTGAAGCTTTCTTT	CAWSVSRNTEAFF
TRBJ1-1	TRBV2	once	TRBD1	TGTGCCAGCAGTGAATGGACAGGGGGCACTGAAGCTTTCTTT	CASSEWTGGTEAFF
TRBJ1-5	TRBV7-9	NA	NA	TGTGCCAGCAGCTTACAGGGTAGCAATCAGCCCCAGCATTTT	CASSLQGSNQPQHF
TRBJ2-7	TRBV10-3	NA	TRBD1	TGTGCCATCAAGGGACAGAACTACGAGCAGTACTTC	CAIKGQNYEQYF
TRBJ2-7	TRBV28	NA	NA	TGTGCCAGCAGTTTAAGCGCAGGGTCTAACGAGCAGTACTTC	CASSLSAGSNEQYF
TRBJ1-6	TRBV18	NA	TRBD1	TGTGCCAGCTCACCTATGGGACAGACTAATTCACCCCTCCACTTT	CASSPMGQTNSPLHF
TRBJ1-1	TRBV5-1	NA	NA	TGCGCCAGCAGCTCGGACGGGATTAACACTGAAGCTTTCTTT	CASSSDGINTEAFF
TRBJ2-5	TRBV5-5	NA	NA	TGTGCCAGCAGCCCAGGGGTAGCGATCCAAGAGACCCAGTACTTC	CASSPGVAIQETQYF
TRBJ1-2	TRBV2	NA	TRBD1	TGTGCCAGCAGTACACAGGGGAGCTTCTATGGCTACACCTTC	CASSTQGSFYGYTF
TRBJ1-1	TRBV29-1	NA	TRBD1	TGCAGCGTCGGGTATGGGGACAGGGCCCAAGCTTTCTTT	CSVGYGDRAQAFF
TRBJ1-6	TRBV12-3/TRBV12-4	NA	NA	TGTGCCAGCAGTTTTCAGGGTCGGTCACCCCTCCACTTT	CASSFQGRSPLHF
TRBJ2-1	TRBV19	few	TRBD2	TGTGCCAGTAAGACTAGCGGGGGCTCCCCGGTCTTGTTCTTC	CASKTSGGSPVLFF
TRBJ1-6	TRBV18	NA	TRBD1	TGTGCCAGCTCACCAACGGGACAGTACCAAGTGTCGGATAATTCACCCCTCCACTTT	CASSPTGQYQVSDNSPLHF
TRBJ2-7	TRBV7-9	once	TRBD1	TGTGCCAGCAGCTTAGTAGCCGGGGAGGGACAGGGCTTGTTGGAGCAGTACTTC	CASSLVAGEGQGLLEQYF
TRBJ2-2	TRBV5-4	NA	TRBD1	TGTGCCAGCAGCCCCCGGGGACAGGACTACACCGGGGAGCTGTTTTTT	CASSPRGQDYTGELFF
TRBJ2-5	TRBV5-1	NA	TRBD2	TGCGCCAGCAGCTTGGGGGGGGGTCGCGAGACCCAGTACTTC	CASSLGGGRETQYF
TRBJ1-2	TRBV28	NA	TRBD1	TGTGCCAGCAGCCTTGGTCACCCGGGACAGTCCCCCTATGGCTACACCTTC	CASSLGHPGQSPYGYTF
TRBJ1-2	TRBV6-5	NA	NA	TGTGCCAGCACGACAGGAGAACTTGGGAGCTATGGCTACACCTTC	CASTTGELGSYGYTF
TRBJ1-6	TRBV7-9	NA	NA	TGTGCCAGCAGCTTCGGGGAAGGGAATTCACCCCTCCACTTT	CASSFGEGNSPLHF
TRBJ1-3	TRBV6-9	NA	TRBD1	TGTGCCAGCAGTTTTTCAAATGACGGGACAGGGGAAAACACCATATATTTT	CASSFSNDGTGENTIYF
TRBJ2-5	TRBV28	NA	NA	TGTGCCAGCAGTTTATTGCTATCAGGAGAGACCCAGTACTTC	CASSLLLSGETQYF
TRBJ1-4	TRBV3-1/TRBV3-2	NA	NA	TGTGCCAGCAGCCAAGATTTGGGGGGAGGGCATGAAAAACTGTTTTTT	CASSQDLGGGHEKLFF
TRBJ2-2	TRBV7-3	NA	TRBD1	TGTGCCAGCAGCTTAAACAACAGGGGGCATTACACCGGGGAGCTGTTTTTT	CASSLNNRGHYTGELFF
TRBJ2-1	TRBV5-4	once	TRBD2	TGTGCCAGCAGCTTTGGGCTAGCGGGGGGGCTAGGCGATGAGCAGTTCTTC	CASSFGLAGGLGDEQFF
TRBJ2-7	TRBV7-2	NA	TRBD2	TGTGCCAGCAGCCCCTGGACTAGCGGAGGCGCCTACGAGCAGTACTTC	CASSPWTSGGAYEQYF
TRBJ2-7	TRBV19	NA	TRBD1	TGTGCCAGTAGTATAGAGCTCCGCACAGGGGTCGAGCAGTACTTC	CASSIELRTGVEQYF
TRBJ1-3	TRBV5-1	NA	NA	TGCGCCAGCGCAGGCGGGGGACCCTCTGGAAACACCATATATTTT	CASAGGGPSGNTIYF
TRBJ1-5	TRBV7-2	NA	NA	TGTGCCAGCAGCTTAGAGGTTCAGCGAAGCAATCAGCCCCAGCATTTT	CASSLEVQRSNQPQHF
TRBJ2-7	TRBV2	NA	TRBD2	TGTGCCAGCAGGACTAGCGGCAGGAGCTCCTACGAGCAGTACTTC	CASRTSGRSSYEQYF
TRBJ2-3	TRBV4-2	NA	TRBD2	TGTGCCAGCAGCCAGGAATGGACTAGCGGGGGCCCCGGCACAGATACGCAGTATTTT	CASSQEWTSGGPGTDTQYF
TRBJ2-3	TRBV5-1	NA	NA	TGCGCCAGCAGCGTCACAACCGGGACAGATACGCAGTATTTT	CASSVTTGTDTQYF
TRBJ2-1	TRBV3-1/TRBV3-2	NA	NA	TGTGCCAGCAGCCTCGAGTCGTATGAGCAGTTCTTC	CASSLESYEQFF